Below, 9 T cell receptor beta chains from the same sample are listed, as sequenced in a study of T cell clonotyping in hematopoietic cell transplantation (dated by TCRdb to the early 2020s). Library creation used the immunoSEQ multiplex PCR assay. In TCRdb, the immuneACCESS table is reduced to in-frame sequences with V and J assigned. These tables do not hold every clone; where another copy was compared, an unresolved V gene accounts for under half, and the others remain unexplained. Present in this sample are around 15,000 clones, around 97% of which were seen just once. The ten largest make up about 3.9% of the sample. The time point label on this specimen signifies: 30 days after allo-HCT. Source: peripheral blood mononuclear cells, taken 30 days after allogeneic stem cell transplant. Source of these receptors: a female patient aged 50 to 60 who had an allogeneic stem cell transplant from an unrelated donor, so T cells may come from the graft donor. Some clones in this sample may be carry-over from other donors' samples.

The chain combines TRBV7-2 with TRBJ2-3, with 15 bases aligning to TRBD2. This CDR3 contains 16 residues. The germline V gene encodes CDR1 SGHTA and CDR2 FQGNSA. J was trimmed by 7 bases and V by 5 bases; bases with no gene match: 7. The chain's CDR3 is CASSRTGTSGGYTQYF. The CDR3 bases are TGTGCCAGCAGCCGAACTGGGACTAGCGGGGGGTATACGCAGTATTTT.

The chain recombines TRBV5-6 with TRBJ2-2; D perhaps matches TRBD2 (7 bases). This CDR3 has 14 residues. The V end lost 2 bases, the J end lost 6 bases, and 11 bases lay between the germline ends. The germline V gene encodes CDR1 SGHDT and CDR2 YYEEEE. For the CDR3, the DNA is TGTGCCAGCAGCTTCGGGGGGCTGGCCGGGGAGCTGTTTTTT. Translating it yields CASSFGGLAGELFF.

The CDR3 loop is CASSLSDMYSPLHF. The CDR3 bases are TGTGCCAGCAGCTTATCGGACATGTACTCACCCCTCCACTTT. The rearrangement joins TRBV11-2 to TRBJ1-6; D is possibly TRBD1 (5 bases). CDR1 and CDR2 from the germline V gene are SGHAT and FQNNGV. The V end was cut by 2 bases, the J end by 10 bases, with 12 bases between. The CDR3 is 14 residues long.

V usage is TRBV6-4 and J usage is TRBJ2-2; D remains ambiguous. Germline values: CDR1 MRHNA, CDR2 SNTAGT. This CDR3 has 13 residues. V was trimmed by 2 bases and J by 6 bases, leaving 7 bases between them. The CDR3 DNA sequence: TGTGCCAGCAGTGACATCGAGGCCGGGGAGCTGTTTTTT. It encodes CASSDIEAGELFF.

About this clone itself: The same CDR3 is also encoded by other DNA sequences in this sample. The chain combines TRBV2 with TRBJ1-2; 7 bases fit TRBD1. The V gene's germline CDR1 is SNHLY and CDR2 FYNNEI. V lost 4 bases to trimming and J lost 5 bases; unmatched junction nucleotides: 4. The CDR3 is 13 residues long. For the CDR3, the DNA is TGTGCCAGCAGTGCCGGGACAGCTTATGGCTACACCTTC. As protein: CASSAGTAYGYTF.

The gene calls are TRBV27 and TRBJ2-2; tentatively, D is TRBD2 (5 bases). V was pared by 4 bases and J by 4 bases, with 13 bases between. The germline V gene has CDR1 MNHEY and CDR2 SMNVEV (reference sequence). The CDR3 runs 15 residues. The CDR3 loop is CASSSPAGLTGELFF. The DNA for the CDR3 is TGTGCCAGCAGTTCCCCCGCGGGTCTCACCGGGGAGCTGTTTTTT.

The CDR3: CASSSIGAYSQPQHF. The CDR3 DNA sequence: TGTGCCAGCAGTTCGATCGGGGCCTACAGTCAGCCCCAGCATTTT. This chain uses TRBV27 with TRBJ1-5; D is perhaps TRBD1 (5 bases). Germline CDR1 and CDR2: MNHEY and SMNVEV (reference sequence). The CDR3 has 15 amino acids. V lost 4 bases, J lost 6 bases, and 16 bases lay in between.

The gene calls are TRBV30 and TRBJ2-5; D remains ambiguous. This CDR3 is 12 amino acids long. Trimming took off 0 bases at V and 2 bases at J, with 4 bases between the two ends. The V gene's germline CDR1 is GTSNPN and CDR2 SVGIG (reference sequence). CDR3 protein: CAWSVTQETQYF. The CDR3, as DNA: TGTGCCTGGAGTGTAACACAAGAGACCCAGTACTTC.

The chain combines TRBV19 with TRBJ2-2; TRBD2 matches at 8 bases. Germline lookup yields CDR1 LNHDA and CDR2 SQIVND (reference sequence). Trimming took 4 bases from V and 9 from J; bases not matched to a gene: 10. CDR3 length equals 15 residues. As DNA, the CDR3 is TGTGCCAGTAGTACCCAGCGGGGGCCCGCCCGGGAGCTGTTTTTT. Protein product: CASSTQRGPARELFF. The full variable domain, its missing parts supplied by reference TRBV19 and TRBJ2-2, is DGGITQSPKYLFRKEGQNVTLSCEQNLNHDAMYWYRQDPGQGLRLIYYSQIVNDFQKGDIAEGYSVSREKKESFPLTVTSAQKNPTAFYLCASSTQRGPARELFFGEGSRLTVL.